The 20 T cell receptor beta chains presented below share a single source sample, sequenced in a study of blood T cell repertoires in COVID-19. Assay used: immunoSEQ multiplex PCR; TCRdb lists only in-frame clones, some missing. The sample lists approximately 40,000 clones, 88% occurring once. What was sequenced was peripheral blood. These TCRs come from a woman in her 70s with acute or convalescent COVID-19.

The chain recombines TRBV9 with TRBJ2-2; 11 bases agree with TRBD1. The CDR3 spans 15 residues. V trimming: 3 bases; J trimming: 7 bases; junction bases outside the gene matches: 5. Germline CDR1 SGDLS, CDR2 YYNGEE. The CDR3 nucleotides read TGTGCCAGCAGCGGGACAGGGGGCTTCGTCGGGGAGCTGTTTTTT. Translation: CASSGTGGFVGELFF.

V and J are TRBV4-2 and TRBJ2-1; 10 bases are shared with TRBD2. The germline gives CDR1 LGHNA, CDR2 YNFKEQ. The CDR3 spans 16 residues. The V gene end was trimmed by 1 base and the J gene end by 4 bases; junction bases not matched to a gene: 4. The CDR3 nucleotides are TGTGCCAGCAGCCAAGCCCTAGCGGGGGAATACAATGAGCAGTTCTTC. This codes for CASSQALAGEYNEQFF.

This clone has a handful of counts. This chain uses TRBV7-2 with TRBJ1-3; 7 bases are shared with TRBD1. The germline V gene encodes CDR1 SGHTA and CDR2 FQGNSA. The CDR3 is 18 residues long. The V gene end was trimmed by 5 bases and the J gene end by 0 bases; junction bases not matched to a gene: 13. The CDR3 loop is CASSVTAGTASSGNTIYF. CDR3 sequence (DNA): TGTGCCAGCAGCGTTACCGCTGGGACAGCCAGCTCTGGAAACACCATATATTTT.

The chain carries TRBV6-2 or TRBV6-3 and TRBJ2-3; tentative D call: TRBD2 (7 bases). The CDR3 covers 14 residues. Germline V lookup: CDR1 MNHEY, CDR2 SVGEGT. Trimming took 5 bases from V and 4 from J, leaving 13 bases between them. The CDR3 region is CASSGGALADTQYF. CDR3 nucleotide sequence: TGTGCCAGCAGTGGGGGGGCCCTAGCAGATACGCAGTATTTT.

CDR3 DNA sequence: TGTGCCAGCAGCTTAGATCTAATGGAGCAGTTCTTC. Its translation is CASSLDLMEQFF. The rearrangement uses TRBV11-3 and TRBJ2-1; D ambiguous. V shed 0 bases and J shed 10 bases, with 7 bases lying between them. CDR1 SGHNT and CDR2 YENEEA come from the germline V gene. The CDR3 is 12 residues long.

The chain recombines TRBV11-3 with TRBJ2-5, with 8 bases that match TRBD1. The CDR3 has 14 amino acids. Germline V gives CDR1 SGHNT, CDR2 YENEEA. The V segment lost 3 bases and the J segment 5 bases; nucleotides outside the gene matches: 5. This CDR3 is CASSLDRAWETQYF. In DNA form, the CDR3 reads TGTGCCAGCAGCTTGGACAGGGCCTGGGAGACCCAGTACTTC. Full variable domain (remainder filled in from reference TRBV11-3 and TRBJ2-5): EAGVVQSPRYKIIEKKQPVAFWCNPISGHNTLYWYLQNLGQGPELLIRYENEEAVDDSQLPKDRFSAERLKGVDSTLKIQPAELGDSAVYLCASSLDRAWETQYFGPGTRLLVL.

V gene TRBV6-4 combines with J gene TRBJ2-1, with 7 bases matching TRBD1. Unmatched junction bases numbered 3, after V lost 0 bases and J lost 7 bases. This CDR3 region has 14 residues. Germline CDR1 is MRHNA and CDR2 is SNTAGT. The CDR3 DNA sequence: TGTGCCAGCAGTGACTCGGAGACAGGGAATGAGCAGTTCTTC. It codes for CASSDSETGNEQFF.

The J gene is TRBJ2-1, the V gene TRBV9; a possible D gene is TRBD2 (5 bases). Germline-derived CDR1 and CDR2 are SGDLS and YYNGEE. V was shortened by 4 bases and J by 0 bases, with 11 bases between the two germline ends. The CDR3 is 15 residues long. CDR3 in DNA: TGTGCCAGCAGCCGAGAGGGTGGCTCCTACAATGAGCAGTTCTTC. Translating gives CASSREGGSYNEQFF.

The CDR3 region has the DNA TGTGCAAGTCGCTTAGTTTCAGGGGGAGAGGGCAGGACCGGGGAGCTGTTTTTT. This encodes CASRLVSGGEGRTGELFF. This rearrangement joins TRBV12-2 to TRBJ2-2; TRBD1 is taken as the D call from the table, unchecked against the DNA. TRBV12-2 is noted as a pseudogene. This CDR3 region has 18 residues.

This chain links TRBV27 with TRBJ1-3; perhaps TRBD1 as D (5 bases). CDR1 and CDR2 (germline): MNHEY, SMNVEV (reference sequence). V shed 6 bases and J shed 0 bases, with 15 bases lying between them. The CDR3 extends over 16 amino acids. This chain's CDR3 is CASRLSTASSGNTIYF. The CDR3 bases are TGTGCCAGCAGACTGTCGACAGCGAGCTCTGGAAACACCATATATTTT.

This chain joins TRBV4-3 and TRBJ2-1, with TRBD2 matching over 12 bases. The germline CDR1 and CDR2 sequences are LGHNA and YSLEER. The CDR3 is 16 residues long. After removal of 3 bases from V and 9 bases from J, the junction contained 9 bases not matched to a gene. CDR3 region: CASSQDELAGGGEQFF. DNA of the CDR3: TGCGCCAGCAGCCAGGACGAACTAGCGGGAGGTGGTGAGCAGTTCTTC.

J is TRBJ2-3 and V is TRBV7-2, with TRBD1 matching over 7 bases. The germline gives CDR1 SGHTA, CDR2 FQGNSA. J gave up 5 bases and V 5 bases, and 7 bases lay outside the gene matches. This CDR3 has 14 amino acids. The CDR3 DNA follows: TGTGCCAGCAGCCCCGACAGGGTAGGAGATACGCAGTATTTT. It codes for CASSPDRVGDTQYF.

The chain joins TRBV19 to TRBJ2-3; 12 bases line up with TRBD2. V trimming: 6 bases; J trimming: 6 bases; junction bases outside the gene matches: 7. CDR1 and CDR2 (germline): LNHDA, SQIVND (reference sequence). This CDR3 has 15 residues. CDR3 in DNA: TGTGCCAGTAGCCAACTAGCGGGGGGCGGGGATACGCAGTATTTT. Protein: CASSQLAGGGDTQYF.

J is TRBJ2-7 and V is TRBV12-3 or TRBV12-4, with D possibly being TRBD2 (5 bases). Trimming removed 3 bases from V and 3 bases from J, with 6 bases in between. The CDR3 has 12 amino acids. In DNA, the CDR3 is TGTGCCAGCAGTTTTGCGGGCTACGAGCAGTACGTC. This encodes CASSFAGYEQYV.

The V gene is TRBV19, the J gene TRBJ2-1; D is possibly TRBD2 (6 bases). The length of the CDR3 is 16 residues. V was trimmed by 1 base and J by 0 bases, leaving 10 bases between them. CDR1 is LNHDA and CDR2 is SQIVND in the germline V gene (reference sequence). The CDR3 spells CASSIGDGSSYNEQFF. The CDR3 DNA reads as TGTGCCAGTAGTATAGGTGACGGGAGCTCCTACAATGAGCAGTTCTTC.

The genes are TRBV14 and TRBJ2-1; 7 nucleotides line up with TRBD1. V lost 2 bases, J lost 7 bases, and 14 bases stayed unmatched. The germline V gene has CDR1 SGHDN and CDR2 FVKESK. This CDR3 contains 17 residues. The CDR3 sequence: CASSQTTAGGFENEQFF. DNA for the CDR3: TGTGCCAGCAGCCAAACAACAGCAGGGGGATTTGAGAATGAGCAGTTCTTC.

This chain uses TRBV5-4 with TRBJ2-1; possibly TRBD2 for D (5 bases). Germline lookup yields CDR1 SGHNT and CDR2 YYREEE (reference sequence). This CDR3 has 17 amino acids. The V end lost 1 base, the J end lost 7 bases, and 21 bases lay between the germline ends. CDR3 amino acids: CASSLFSSPGLINEQFF. In DNA form, the CDR3 reads TGTGCCAGCAGCTTGTTTTCGTCACCCGGACTTATAAATGAGCAGTTCTTC. The whole variable domain, remainder taken from reference TRBV5-4 and TRBJ2-1, is ETGVTQSPTHLIKTRGQQVTLRCSSQSGHNTVSWYQQALGQGPQFIFQYYREEENGRGNFPPRFSGLQFPNYSSELNVNALELDDSALYLCASSLFSSPGLINEQFFGPGTRLTVL.

The chain joins TRBV28 to TRBJ2-3; 8 nucleotides match TRBD2. This CDR3 contains 17 residues. The V gene's germline CDR1 is MDHEN and CDR2 SYDVKM. The ends lost 4 bases at V and 2 bases at J; junction bases unmatched: 11. CDR3 DNA: TGTGCCAGCAGTTCCCCCCGGACTAGCCCTTACACAGATACGCAGTATTTT. Translating it yields CASSSPRTSPYTDTQYF.

As DNA, the CDR3 is TGTGCCAGCAGCCAAGATGTTGGGCTAGCGGGAGGCGGGGAGCTGTTTTTT. This codes for CASSQDVGLAGGGELFF. The chain joins TRBV4-2 to TRBJ2-2, with 11 bases identical to TRBD2. From germline, CDR1 is LGHNA and CDR2 YNFKEQ. The CDR3 length is 17 residues. The J segment lost 7 bases and the V segment lost 0 bases, leaving 7 bases of the junction unmatched.

The chain couples TRBV19 to TRBJ1-3; no clear D gene. From germline, CDR1 is LNHDA and CDR2 SQIVND (reference sequence). This CDR3 contains 16 residues. The V gene lost 5 bases and the J gene lost 0 bases, with 14 bases spanning the gap. The DNA for the CDR3 is TGTGCCAGTAGTCGACTACTGGGATACTCTGGAAACACCATATATTTT. Translation gives CASSRLLGYSGNTIYF.